This record looks at one T cell receptor (beta chain) sequence and its context. As processed by the authors: Reference gene primer amplification in the assay estimated nucleated cell counts. Measured with immunoSEQ multiplex PCR; TCRdb has only the in-frame clones, and not every one. That table is the source of V, J and clone size, and D and trimming were worked out from the DNA. The table lists under 250,000 clones, roughly nine tenths of them singletons, with 6.2% in the top ten. The CDR3 contains 14 residues. Trimming pared 5 bases from V and 2 bases from J, leaving 11 bases between. Germline loops: CDR1 MNHEY, CDR2 SMNVEV (reference sequence). The sample comes from a study of blood T cell repertoires in COVID-19. For the study at large: In each case, the material was cDNA or gDNA derived from T cells, B-cell-depleted T cells, or PBMCs.

The TCR originated in a man between 60 and 75 years old with acute or convalescent COVID-19. Sequencing was done on a sample of peripheral blood. The chain recombines TRBV27 with TRBJ2-3; D unclear. The CDR3 DNA reads as TGTGCCAGCAGTCAACAGCTACTCACAGATACGCAGTATTTT. Amino acids: CASSQQLLTDTQYF.